Presented here are 5 T cell receptor beta chains from one specimen sequenced in a study of T cells in Graves' hyperthyroidism and ophthalmopathy. Authors of the study amplified TCR beta CDR3 regions from RNA transcripts. The TCR CDR3 was amplified in a first-round RT-PCR using the HTBI primer set. TCRdb reanalysed the multiplex PCR reads using MiXCR and keeps one entry per CDR3 protein. The sample consists of a few hundred thousand distinct CDR3 sequences, roughly 50% of them appearing once. Sequenced input: peripheral blood or thyroid tissue (not recorded which). The receptor set was obtained from an adult woman with Graves' disease, either hyperthyroidism or ophthalmopathy (not recorded which).

The chain links TRBV20-1 to TRBJ1-5; 7 bases align to TRBD1. The CDR3 has 15 amino acids. V shed 3 bases and J 0 bases; nucleotides not matched to a gene: 5. Per germline, CDR1 DFQATT and CDR2 SNEGSKA (reference sequence). The CDR3 nucleotides are TGCAGTGCTAGGACAGGGTTACATAGCAATCAGCCCCAGCATTTT. This codes for CSARTGLHSNQPQHF.

This clonotype was counted between two and nine times. The gene calls are TRBV2 and TRBJ2-5; 10 nucleotides align to TRBD1. Germline CDR1 is SNHLY and CDR2 is FYNNEI. The length of the CDR3 is 15 residues. The junction had 7 bases not matched to a gene; V was cut back by 5 bases and J by 4 bases. CDR3 amino acids: CASSTRTGGIETQYF. CDR3 DNA: TGTGCCAGCAGTACCAGGACAGGGGGAATAGAGACCCAGTACTTC.

The sample holds one count of this clonotype. The chain employs TRBV30 and TRBJ1-5; 9 nucleotides line up with TRBD1. The CDR3 runs to 17 residues. V shed 4 bases, J shed 9 bases, and the junction held 19 bases outside the gene matches. Germline lookup yields CDR1 GTSNPN and CDR2 SVGIG (reference sequence). The CDR3 nucleotides read TGTGCCTGGACCTCACCCCACAGGGGGCTGCCCGATGGGCCCCAGCATTTT. Amino acids: CAWTSPHRGLPDGPQHF.

This chain connects TRBV20-1 to TRBJ1-2; the match to TRBD1 covers 9 bases. This CDR3 comprises 15 residues. The J segment lost 3 bases and the V segment lost 2 bases, leaving 7 bases of the junction unmatched. Germline-derived CDR1 and CDR2 are DFQATT and SNEGSKA (reference sequence). The CDR3 DNA sequence: TGCAGTGCTAGACCAACAGGGGGCGCATACTATGGCTACACCTTC. Its translation is CSARPTGGAYYGYTF.

The chain combines TRBV10-3 with TRBJ1-1; D unresolved. Germline-derived CDR1 and CDR2 are ENHRY and SYGVKD. The CDR3 is 14 residues long. Trimming shortened V by 2 bases and J by 7 bases, and 14 bases separated the two germline ends. The CDR3 sequence: CAISEGTTIDEAFF. CDR3 DNA sequence: TGTGCCATCAGTGAGGGAACAACCATTGATGAAGCTTTCTTT.